The present T cell receptor beta chain was sequenced within a study of blood T cell repertoires in COVID-19 (dated by TCRdb to about 2020). Concerning the study at large: The collaborator samples originated in the United States, Italy and Spain and spanned the acute and convalescent phases of COVID-19. The dataset comprised deeply sampled blood TCRbeta repertoires from subjects exposed to, actively infected with, or recovered from COVID-19. The repertoires were made available in a free public database intended to serve as a resource for research on the immune response to SARS-CoV-2. The material from the prospective study consisted of cDNA or gDNA derived from T cells, B-cell-depleted T cells, or PBMCs. The sample metadata nearly always contained a de-identified subject ID, COVID-19 status, age in years and sex. Where available, HLA class I and class II types were taken from metadata supplied by the sample provider and were not determined by assay-based typing. Samples came from the ongoing ImmuneRACE study (first 160 participants) plus 1,254 subjects from 6 global collaborators.

The collaborating institutions used their own protocols to collect whole blood in K2EDTA tubes. For TCRbeta analysis, collaborators shipped samples in one of three forms: frozen whole blood, isolated PBMCs, or DNA extracted from either of those sample types. The immunoSEQ Assay, a bias-controlled multiplex PCR, was used to amplify TCRbeta CDR3 regions from genomic DNA. The published analysis was carried out like this. The number of nucleated cells in each sample was estimated from the amplification of reference gene primers within the assay. Sequence reads were collapsed and filtered to measure the absolute abundance of every unique TCRbeta CDR3 rearrangement. For each sample, productive Simpson clonality was calculated as the square root of Simpson's diversity index over productive rearrangements. The source is immuneACCESS, and TCRdb retained only in-frame sequences with V and J called. Part of the clones is not carried over; for the studies checked, unresolved V genes explain less than half of this, and the remainder is unexplained. V and J calls and clone size follow that table, whereas D and trimming were derived from the DNA. This sample holds almost 85,000 clones; around 88% were observed only once. The top ten hold 39% of the sample.

Ends trimmed: V by 4 bases, J by 8 bases; bases unmatched to a gene: 10. CDR1 and CDR2, per the germline V gene, are SGHTA and FQGNSA. The CDR3 goes from the cysteine to the phenylalanine over 14 residues. The CDR3 DNA has 42 bases and is translated from base 1. This clone was counted a few times. This clone's antigen is unknown. Nothing much larger sits one base from this clone, and base qualities are not available. General conclusions and limits of the study: The amount of clinical and demographic metadata varied by source and participant and was provided uncurated.

The chain joins TRBV7-2 to TRBJ1-2, with TRBD1 identical over 7 junction bases. This receptor was taken from a man at least 80 years old with active or convalescent COVID-19. Sequenced: peripheral blood. The CDR3 reads as follows: CASSYRDRSRGYTF. The bases are TGTGCCAGCAGCTACAGGGACAGATCGAGGGGCTACACCTTC.